Shown below are 22 T cell receptor beta chains from a single sample sequenced in a study of T cells in tumors after PD-1 blockade. Sequencing was performed with immunoSEQ multiplex PCR; in TCRdb, only in-frame clones are kept and a portion is missing. The sample holds fewer than 40,000 clones, 73% seen once. Material: PBMCs, obtained after anti-PD-1 treatment. These receptors were obtained from a human donor with basal cell carcinoma.

The CDR3 DNA reads TGTGCCAGCAGACCCGGACAGTCGAACACTGAAGCTTTCTTT. It encodes CASRPGQSNTEAFF. The chain combines TRBV5-5 with TRBJ1-1; perhaps TRBD1 as D (6 bases). Germline CDR1 reads SGHKS; CDR2 reads YYEKEE (reference sequence). V dropped 5 bases and J dropped 1 base, with 12 bases sitting between them. The CDR3 is made up of 14 amino acids.

The chain combines TRBV9 with TRBJ2-7; 12 bases fit TRBD2. The germline V gene has CDR1 SGDLS and CDR2 YYNGEE. V was clipped by 6 bases and J by 2 bases; unmatched bases: 12. This CDR3 contains 17 residues. This CDR3 reads CASIGLGLAGPTYEQYF. The CDR3 DNA sequence: TGTGCCAGCATCGGATTAGGACTAGCGGGACCCACCTACGAGCAGTACTTC.

The chain uses TRBV16 and TRBJ2-7; TRBD1 agrees at 9 bases. This CDR3 contains 16 residues. The junction had 9 bases not matched to a gene; V was cut back by 6 bases and J by 0 bases. The germline V gene encodes CDR1 KGHSY and CDR2 FQNENV. Written as DNA, the CDR3 is TGTGCCAGCAGTACCGCACCGGGACAGGGCTCCTACGAGCAGTACTTC. Protein: CASSTAPGQGSYEQYF.

J is TRBJ1-6 and V is TRBV25-1; 7 bases fit TRBD1. The V gene end was trimmed by 3 bases and the J gene end by 10 bases; junction bases not matched to a gene: 6. CDR3 size: 14 residues. Germline CDR1 reads MGHDK; CDR2 reads SYGVNS. The CDR3 reads CASSELTGHSPLHF. CDR3 DNA sequence: TGTGCCAGCAGTGAGTTGACAGGGCACTCACCCCTCCACTTT.

The CDR3 bases are TGCGCCAGCAGCGCCAACCAGGGCTTTGAGCAGTTCTTC. This sequence encodes CASSANQGFEQFF. The chain uses TRBV5-1 and TRBJ2-1; TRBD1 is a possible D gene (5 bases). V was shortened by 4 bases and J by 9 bases, with 14 bases between the two germline ends. Germline loops: CDR1 SGHRS, CDR2 YFSETQ. The CDR3 spans 13 residues.

V usage is TRBV28 and J usage is TRBJ1-4, with 7 bases fitting TRBD1. V was clipped by 5 bases and J by 5 bases; unmatched bases: 8. CDR3 length: 15 residues. CDR1 is MDHEN, CDR2 SYDVKM, per germline. The CDR3 DNA sequence: TGTGCCAGCAGTCCGGGAGGGACAGAGAATGAAAAACTGTTTTTT. Its translation is CASSPGGTENEKLFF.

The rearrangement joins TRBV6-6 to TRBJ1-2; D is unresolved. Germline V CDR1 and CDR2: MNHNY, SVGAGI (reference sequence). This CDR3 has 12 amino acids. The V and J ends lost 6 bases and 5 bases respectively, with 10 bases between them. In DNA form, the CDR3 reads TGTGCCAGCAGCCCTTCTGAGTATGGCTACACCTTC. It is translated as CASSPSEYGYTF.

This clone came up a few times. V usage is TRBV7-2 and J usage is TRBJ1-5, with 9 bases lining up with TRBD1. Germline CDR1 and CDR2: SGHTA and FQGNSA. V dropped 5 bases and J dropped 0; count of bases not matched to a gene: 8. This CDR3 has 17 amino acids. The DNA for the CDR3 is TGTGCCAGCAGCGGAGGGACAGGGTTTTTTAGCAATCAGCCCCAGCATTTT. Protein: CASSGGTGFFSNQPQHF.

This chain connects TRBV4-3 to TRBJ2-7; 11 bases align to TRBD2. Germline trimming cut 1 base from V and 1 base from J; bases unmatched to any gene: 3. Germline CDR1 LGHNA, CDR2 YSLEER. CDR3 length: 16 amino acids. The DNA of the CDR3 is TGCGCCAGCAGCCAAGCGGCTAGCGGGGGGTCCTACGAGCAGTACTTC. Translated: CASSQAASGGSYEQYF.

This clone was seen at least ten times. The chain employs TRBV19 and TRBJ1-2; D possibly corresponds to TRBD1 (6 bases). In germline, CDR1 is LNHDA, CDR2 SQIVND (reference sequence). The CDR3 contains 13 residues. Deletions cut 4 bases from V and 8 bases from J, with 14 bases between. CDR3 region: CASSKDSFWGYTF. DNA of the CDR3: TGTGCCAGTAGTAAGGACAGTTTCTGGGGCTACACCTTC.

The chain couples TRBV30 to TRBJ2-1; 15 nucleotides agree with TRBD2. The length of the CDR3 is 15 residues. The trim removed 1 base at V and 13 bases at J, leaving 8 bases unmatched. CDR1 GTSNPN and CDR2 SVGIG come from the germline V gene (reference sequence). CDR3 residues: CAWSGRTSGRATQFF. CDR3 bases: TGTGCCTGGAGTGGTAGGACTAGCGGGAGGGCCACTCAGTTCTTC.

The chain is built from TRBV9 and TRBJ1-5, with D possibly TRBD1 on 6 matching bases. Trimming left V 0 bases short and J 7 bases short, with 14 bases between. This CDR3 is built from 15 residues. Germline lookup yields CDR1 SGDLS and CDR2 YYNGEE. The CDR3 loop is CASSVASGGGQPQHF. The CDR3 DNA sequence: TGTGCCAGCAGCGTAGCATCGGGGGGCGGGCAGCCCCAGCATTTT.

V is TRBV5-1 and J is TRBJ2-2; a possible D gene is TRBD1 (5 bases). CDR1 is SGHRS and CDR2 is YFSETQ in the germline V gene. The CDR3 has 15 amino acids. The germline V and J ends were trimmed by 0 bases and 6 bases, with 12 bases remaining between them. The CDR3 loop is CASSLAGHNAGELFF. CDR3 DNA: TGCGCCAGCAGCTTGGCTGGACATAACGCCGGGGAGCTGTTTTTT.

V usage is TRBV7-3 and J usage is TRBJ2-3; the match to TRBD2 covers 8 bases. The CDR3 is 14 residues long. V shed 5 bases and J 2 bases; nucleotides not matched to a gene: 3. Germline values: CDR1 SGHTA, CDR2 FQGTGA. The CDR3 nucleotides read TGTGCCAGCAGCCGGGGGGGTGTCACAGATACGCAGTATTTT. Amino acid sequence: CASSRGGVTDTQYF.

This chain links TRBV6-2 or TRBV6-3 with TRBJ2-7; 10 bases agree with TRBD1. The CDR3 totals 15 residues. Germline assignment: CDR1 MNHEY and CDR2 SVGEGT. V shed 2 bases and J 4 bases; nucleotides not matched to a gene: 5. CDR3 loop: CASSYPTGGAYEQYF. In nucleotides, the CDR3 is TGTGCCAGCAGTTACCCGACAGGGGGCGCGTACGAGCAGTACTTC.

The V call is TRBV19, the J call TRBJ1-5, with D unresolved. Germline V lookup: CDR1 LNHDA, CDR2 SQIVND (reference sequence). V was shortened by 1 base and J by 6 bases, with 7 bases between the two germline ends. The CDR3 is made up of 13 amino acids. The CDR3 region has the DNA TGTGCCAGTAGTATAGGCACGACTCAGCCCCAGCATTTT. Protein product: CASSIGTTQPQHF.

This clone is judged medium-sized. The rearrangement joins TRBV29-1 to TRBJ2-2; D is unresolved. V lost 4 bases and J 7 bases, leaving 10 bases between the germline ends. The CDR3 runs to 12 residues. The germline V gene encodes CDR1 SQVTM and CDR2 ANQGSEA. The CDR3 DNA is TGCAGCGTTGGTGGATTTAGCGGGGAGCTGTTTTTT. Encoded protein: CSVGGFSGELFF.

This clone was seen a few times. CDR3 loop: CASSQDWRGVQSEQYF. The CDR3 DNA reads TGTGCCAGCAGCCAAGATTGGCGGGGGGTCCAGTCCGAGCAGTACTTC. This chain uses TRBV3-1 (or the pseudogene TRBV3-2) with TRBJ2-7, with 8 bases matching TRBD2. V shed 0 bases and J 6 bases; nucleotides not matched to a gene: 10. CDR1 and CDR2 from the germline V gene are LGHDT and YNNKEL (reference sequence). This CDR3 comprises 16 residues.

The V call is TRBV24-1, the J call TRBJ2-1; 14 bases map to TRBD2. CDR1 and CDR2 (germline): KGHDR, SFDVKD. The CDR3 length is 18 residues. Germline trimming cut 4 bases from V and 7 bases from J; bases unmatched to any gene: 11. This CDR3 reads CATSDASGGTSGSNEQFF. The DNA of the CDR3 is TGTGCCACCAGTGACGCCTCGGGGGGGACTAGCGGGAGTAATGAGCAGTTCTTC.

Notes on this clone: Other nucleotide sequences from this sample produce the same CDR3. The chain employs TRBV11-3 and TRBJ2-3; D may be TRBD1 or TRBD2 (6 bases each). The CDR3 has 15 amino acids. Germline CDR1 is SGHNT and CDR2 is YENEEA. V lost 3 bases, J lost 0 bases, and 10 bases lay in between. The DNA for the CDR3 is TGTGCCAGCAGCTTCCGGAGGGGGAGCACAGATACGCAGTATTTT. Translation: CASSFRRGSTDTQYF.

The chain has TRBV14 and TRBJ1-6, with 9 nucleotides matching TRBD1. Trimming removed 4 bases from V and 10 bases from J; junction bases left unmatched: 2. The CDR3 has 13 amino acids. From germline, CDR1 is SGHDN and CDR2 FVKESK. As DNA, the CDR3 is TGTGCCAGCAGCCGGACAGGGGCATCACCCCTCCACTTT. Translated, it gives CASSRTGASPLHF.

The V gene is TRBV6-2 or TRBV6-3, the J gene TRBJ1-5; maybe TRBD1 (5 bases). V was shortened by 2 bases and J by 6 bases, with 20 bases between the two germline ends. CDR3 length: 17 residues. Germline V gene sequence: CDR1 MNHEY, CDR2 SVGEGT. The CDR3 bases are TGTGCCAGCAGTTACCCCGGGACGGCTACTTTGACTCAGCCCCAGCATTTT. Encoded protein: CASSYPGTATLTQPQHF.